The clone carrying this T cell receptor (beta chain) was observed many times. The antigen is unknown. Uncontrolled infection, other autoimmune disease, pregnancy and lactation each barred patients from inclusion. Orbital computed tomography and thyroid ultrasound, together with serum TRAb and thyroxine and clinical symptoms, were used for diagnoses. These data originate in a study of T cells in Graves' hyperthyroidism and ophthalmopathy. Regarding the study as a whole: A model of 13 V-J pairs discriminated ophthalmopathy from stable hyperthyroidism.

RNA transcripts yielded amplified TCR beta CDR3 regions. During a first-round RT-PCR of the TCR CDR3, the HTBI primer set was used. One entry per CDR3 protein results from TCRdb running MiXCR on the multiplex PCR reads. The sample includes around 190,000 distinct CDR3 sequences, approximately 16% of them seen just once. Trimming removed 1 base from V and 7 bases from J, with 16 bases in between. The CDR3 is 15 residues long. Germline V gene sequence: CDR1 MGHRA, CDR2 YSYEKL. Specimen: blood. The sequence came from a woman in her fifties or sixties with Graves' hyperthyroidism. J is TRBJ1-2 and V is TRBV4-1; D unresolved. Here the CDR3 reads CASSQVLTGSFGYTF. CDR3 in DNA: TGCGCCAGCAGCCAAGTACTAACGGGTTCCTTTGGCTACACCTTC.